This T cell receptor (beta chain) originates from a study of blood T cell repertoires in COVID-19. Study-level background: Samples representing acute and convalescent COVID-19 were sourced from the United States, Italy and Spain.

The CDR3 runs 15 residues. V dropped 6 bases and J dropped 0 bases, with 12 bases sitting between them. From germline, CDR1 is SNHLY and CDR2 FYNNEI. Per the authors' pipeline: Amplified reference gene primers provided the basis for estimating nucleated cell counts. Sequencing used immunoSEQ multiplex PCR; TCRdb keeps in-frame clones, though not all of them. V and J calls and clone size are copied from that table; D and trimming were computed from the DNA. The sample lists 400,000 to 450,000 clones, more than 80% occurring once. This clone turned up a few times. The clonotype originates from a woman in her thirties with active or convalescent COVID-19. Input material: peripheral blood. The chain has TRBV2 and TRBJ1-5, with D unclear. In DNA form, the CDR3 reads TGTGCCAGCAGCGGCGAGGAGGTTAGCAATCAGCCCCAGCATTTT. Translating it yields CASSGEEVSNQPQHF.